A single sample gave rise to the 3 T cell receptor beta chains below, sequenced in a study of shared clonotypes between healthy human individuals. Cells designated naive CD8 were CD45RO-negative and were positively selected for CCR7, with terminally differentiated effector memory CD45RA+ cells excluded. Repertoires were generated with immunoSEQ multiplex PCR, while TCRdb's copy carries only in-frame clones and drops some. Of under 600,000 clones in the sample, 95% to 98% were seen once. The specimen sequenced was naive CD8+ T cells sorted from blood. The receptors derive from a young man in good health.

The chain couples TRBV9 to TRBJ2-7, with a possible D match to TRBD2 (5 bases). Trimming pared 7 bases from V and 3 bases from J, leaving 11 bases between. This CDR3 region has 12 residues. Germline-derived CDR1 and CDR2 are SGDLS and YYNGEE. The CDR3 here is CASQTRDYEQYF. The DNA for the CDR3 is TGTGCCAGCCAAACCCGGGACTACGAGCAGTACTTC.

In DNA form, the CDR3 reads TGTGCCAGCAGCTTAGGGGAGGGGTCGTACGAGCAGTACTTC. Translation: CASSLGEGSYEQYF. The rearrangement links TRBV7-9 to TRBJ2-7; 7 bases are a match to TRBD2. The CDR3 is made up of 14 amino acids. Losses at the gene ends were 1 base for V and 4 bases for J; bases not matched to a gene: 4. The germline V gene has CDR1 SEHNR and CDR2 FQNEAQ (reference sequence).

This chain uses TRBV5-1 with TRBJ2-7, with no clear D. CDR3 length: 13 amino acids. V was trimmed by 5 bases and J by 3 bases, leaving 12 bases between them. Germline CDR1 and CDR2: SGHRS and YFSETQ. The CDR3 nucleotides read TGCGCCAGCAGGTTAAACATTTTCTACGAGCAGTACTTC. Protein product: CASRLNIFYEQYF.